This T cell receptor (beta chain) was documented in a study of cytomegalovirus exposure and HLA in healthy donors. Whole-study findings and limits: In all likelihood, a cluster of highly shared sequence variants was a sequencing artifact. There were under 200 TCR beta chains listed as cytomegalovirus-associated. In an earlier analysis, most TCR beta V segments were productive about 87% or about 30% of the time. An analysis that was carried out later associated some 17,000 TCR beta sequences with HLA alleles at 0.05 false discovery rate.

From germline, CDR1 is SGHDT and CDR2 YYEEEE. V shed 0 bases and J shed 4 bases, with 2 bases lying between them. This CDR3 spans 12 amino acids. A note on this clone: No antigen is known for it.

With 60 Vbeta and 13 Jbeta primers, the PCR was carried out. Measured with immunoSEQ multiplex PCR; TCRdb has only the in-frame clones, and not every one. The sample holds some 150,000 clones; 55% to 85% are singletons and the top ten take 2.1%. Sequenced input: PBMCs. The sequence derives from a man aged 35 to 55 in good health and CMV-seronegative. This chain uses TRBV5-6 with TRBJ2-1; D gene uncertain. CDR3 residues: CASSLAYNEQFF. DNA of the CDR3: TGTGCCAGCAGCTTGGCGTACAATGAGCAGTTCTTC.